Below, 22 T cell receptor beta chains from the same sample are listed, as sequenced in a study of blood T cell repertoires in COVID-19 (dated by TCRdb to the early 2020s). Receptor amplification or capture employed the immunoSEQ multiplex PCR assay. In its TCRdb copy, this immuneACCESS table keeps in-frame sequences only and misses some clones. Where compared with another copy, unresolved V genes explain less than half of these, and the others have no known cause. Within this sample are approximately 80,000 clones, with about four fifths of them counted one time only. About 2% of the sample rests with the top ten. Sample: peripheral blood. The receptors were sampled from a woman between 65 and 79 years old with acute or convalescent COVID-19.

The chain has TRBV2 and TRBJ1-1; weak D call: TRBD1 (6 bases). The CDR3 has 15 residues. Germline-derived CDR1 and CDR2 are SNHLY and FYNNEI. V shed 4 bases and J shed 3 bases, with 15 bases lying between them. In DNA form, the CDR3 reads TGTGCCAGCAGTGTCTACAGGGATTGGTACACTGAAGCTTTCTTT. It is translated as CASSVYRDWYTEAFF.

V usage is TRBV2 and J usage is TRBJ1-2; TRBD1 matches at 8 bases. Germline lookup yields CDR1 SNHLY and CDR2 FYNNEI. The CDR3 runs 14 residues. The V gene end was trimmed by 6 bases and the J gene end by 6 bases; junction bases not matched to a gene: 9. DNA of the CDR3: TGTGCCAGCAGCGAAACTCAGGGGGCGGATGGCTACACCTTC. Its translation: CASSETQGADGYTF.

J is TRBJ1-5 and V is TRBV19; D is perhaps TRBD1 (5 bases). V was trimmed by 5 bases and J by 5 bases, leaving 16 bases between them. Germline values: CDR1 LNHDA, CDR2 SQIVND (reference sequence). This CDR3 has 15 amino acids. This chain's CDR3 is CASSSGGRGDQPQHF. The CDR3 DNA follows: TGTGCCAGTAGTTCGGGGGGTAGGGGTGATCAGCCCCAGCATTTT.

J is TRBJ2-2 and V is TRBV5-1; weak D call: TRBD1 (6 bases). The CDR3 contains 14 residues. Between the trimmed V and J ends, which lost 4 bases and 4 bases, there was a span of 11 bases. Germline assignment: CDR1 SGHRS and CDR2 YFSETQ. CDR3 in DNA: TGCGCCAGCAGCCAACAGACAGGCACCGGGGAGCTGTTTTTT. Its translation is CASSQQTGTGELFF. Variable domain in full (rest from reference TRBV5-1 and TRBJ2-2): KAGVTQTPRYLIKTRGQQVTLSCSPISGHRSVSWYQQTPGQGLQFLFEYFSETQRNKGNFPGRFSGRQFSNSRSEMNVSTLELGDSALYLCASSQQTGTGELFFGEGSRLTVL.

In its sample, this clone was seen once. The chain is built from TRBV28 and TRBJ2-7; tentative D call: TRBD1 (6 bases). The CDR3 is 15 amino acids. Deletions cut 5 bases from V and 3 bases from J, with 17 bases between. Germline V lookup: CDR1 MDHEN, CDR2 SYDVKM. CDR3 nucleotide sequence: TGTGCCAGCAGTCCACCGGGACACAAAGTCTACGAGCAGTACTTC. Protein sequence: CASSPPGHKVYEQYF.

The chain combines TRBV24-1 with TRBJ2-2, with a tentative D call TRBD1 (5 bases). CDR1 is KGHDR and CDR2 is SFDVKD in the germline V gene. The CDR3 sequence is 15 residues long. The V and J ends lost 6 bases and 1 base respectively, with 11 bases between them. The CDR3 loop is CATSSDRENTGELFF. In nucleotides, the CDR3 is TGTGCCACCAGTTCTGACAGAGAGAACACCGGGGAGCTGTTTTTT.

The chain uses TRBV3-1 (or the pseudogene TRBV3-2) and TRBJ2-6; D might be TRBD1 (6 bases). The CDR3 runs to 15 residues. The V gene lost 7 bases and the J gene lost 0 bases, with 10 bases spanning the gap. Germline lookup yields CDR1 LGHDT and CDR2 YNNKEL (reference sequence). The CDR3 here is CASTRTDSGANVLTF. CDR3 in DNA: TGTGCCAGCACACGGACAGACTCTGGGGCCAACGTCCTGACTTTC.

This chain joins TRBV11-2 and TRBJ2-6; D is unresolved. This CDR3 has 19 amino acids. V shed 5 bases and J shed 3 bases, with 23 bases lying between them. The germline V gene encodes CDR1 SGHAT and CDR2 FQNNGV. CDR3 region: CASSPITPRGASGANVLTF. The CDR3 DNA sequence: TGTGCCAGCAGCCCCATCACCCCAAGAGGTGCCAGTGGGGCCAACGTCCTGACTTTC.

The chain recombines TRBV5-5 with TRBJ1-1; no clear D. Germline V gene lookup returns CDR1 SGHKS and CDR2 YYEKEE (reference sequence). V was shortened by 4 bases and J by 0 bases, with 13 bases between the two germline ends. The CDR3 covers 15 residues. The CDR3 DNA sequence: TGTGCCAGCAGCCTAAGTCCCCAATTGAACACTGAAGCTTTCTTT. Translation gives CASSLSPQLNTEAFF.

The V gene is TRBV14, the J gene TRBJ2-3, with 7 bases fitting TRBD2. Germline V gives CDR1 SGHDN, CDR2 FVKESK. The length of the CDR3 is 13 residues. J lost 14 bases, V lost 4 bases, and 12 bases had no gene match. Here the CDR3 reads CASSLGARTRGYF. In DNA form, the CDR3 reads TGTGCCAGCAGCCTGGGAGCCAGGACTAGAGGGTATTTT.

The chain has TRBV11-3 and TRBJ2-1; 9 nucleotides match TRBD1. Germline CDR1 reads SGHNT; CDR2 reads YENEEA. This CDR3 has 13 amino acids. V gave up 4 bases and J gave up 10 bases; unmatched junction bases: 5. CDR3 residues: CASSYTGGDEQFF. The CDR3 DNA reads TGTGCCAGCAGCTACACAGGGGGCGACGAGCAGTTCTTC.

This rearrangement joins TRBV4-1 to TRBJ1-6, with D perhaps matching TRBD1 (5 bases). CDR1 MGHRA and CDR2 YSYEKL come from the germline V gene. This CDR3 is built from 16 residues. The V and J ends lost 1 base and 1 base respectively, with 8 bases between them. CDR3 DNA: TGCGCCAGCAGCCAAGGGGGGGGGTCCTATAATTCACCCCTCCACTTT. The encoded protein is CASSQGGGSYNSPLHF.

CDR3 sequence: CSVKGQDPNEKLFF. DNA for the CDR3: TGCAGCGTTAAAGGACAGGACCCTAATGAAAAACTGTTTTTT. V gene TRBV29-1 combines with J gene TRBJ1-4; 7 positions agree with TRBD1. In germline, CDR1 is SQVTM, CDR2 ANQGSEA. V lost 5 bases to trimming and J lost 3 bases; unmatched junction nucleotides: 6. The CDR3 spans 14 residues. The full variable domain, completed using reference TRBV29-1 and TRBJ1-4, is SAVISQKPSRDICQRGTSLTIQCQVDSQVTMMFWYRQQPGQSLTLIATANQGSEATYESGFVIDKFPISRPNLTFSTLTVSNMSPEDSSIYLCSVKGQDPNEKLFFGSGTQLSVL.

J is TRBJ2-7 and V is TRBV25-1; 7 nucleotides agree with TRBD1. Germline CDR1 MGHDK, CDR2 SYGVNS. CDR3 size: 14 residues. The J segment lost 0 bases and the V segment lost 5 bases, leaving 4 bases of the junction unmatched. In DNA, the CDR3 is TGTGCCAGCAGTTCCGGGACAGCCTCCTACGAGCAGTACTTC. This sequence encodes CASSSGTASYEQYF.

The sample holds a few counts of this clone. The rearrangement uses TRBV7-3 and TRBJ2-5, with a weak D call TRBD2 (6 bases). CDR3 length: 16 residues. The germline V and J ends were trimmed by 5 bases and 1 base, with 17 bases remaining between them. CDR1 SGHTA and CDR2 FQGTGA come from the germline V gene. This chain's CDR3 is CASSRLPRRGQETQYF. DNA of the CDR3: TGTGCCAGCAGCCGACTGCCGCGGAGGGGCCAAGAGACCCAGTACTTC.

This clone was detected once. The chain has TRBV15 and TRBJ1-4, with D perhaps matching TRBD1 (5 bases). CDR1 LNHNV and CDR2 YYDKDF come from the germline V gene (reference sequence). This CDR3 contains 13 residues. Trimming took off 9 bases at V and 4 bases at J, with 12 bases between the two ends. The CDR3: CATGAVRNEKLFF. The CDR3 DNA is TGTGCCACTGGGGCAGTACGTAATGAAAAACTGTTTTTT. The complete variable domain, with remaining parts taken from reference TRBV15 and TRBJ1-4, reads DAMVIQNPRYQVTQFGKPVTLSCSQTLNHNVMYWYQQKSSQAPKLLFHYYDKDFNNEADTPDNFQSRRPNTSFCFLDIRSPGLGDTAMYLCATGAVRNEKLFFGSGTQLSVL.

The rearrangement uses TRBV7-3 and TRBJ1-1, with 8 bases matching TRBD1. The CDR3 contains 16 residues. Trimming at V came to 5 bases and at J to 1 base, leaving 9 bases not matched to a gene. Germline V gene sequence: CDR1 SGHTA, CDR2 FQGTGA. CDR3 residues: CASSPTGVIQNTEAFF. The CDR3 coding sequence is TGTGCCAGCAGCCCGACAGGGGTAATACAGAACACTGAAGCTTTCTTT.

CDR3 DNA: TGTGCCAGCAGCCCATTAACTCGTCCCGCACGGAACACTGAAGCTTTCTTT. Protein sequence: CASSPLTRPARNTEAFF. The J gene is TRBJ1-1, the V gene TRBV11-2; D call uncertain. The CDR3 has 17 residues. The germline V gene has CDR1 SGHAT and CDR2 FQNNGV. Between the trimmed V and J ends, which lost 5 bases and 1 base, there was a span of 20 bases.

The chain is built from TRBV7-9 and TRBJ2-7; 8 bases are shared with TRBD1. The V gene's germline CDR1 is SEHNR and CDR2 FQNEAQ (reference sequence). The CDR3 is made up of 13 amino acids. With 5 bases clipped from V and 4 bases from J, the junction kept 4 bases outside the gene matches. This CDR3 reads CASSPQGGYEQYF. The CDR3 DNA follows: TGTGCCAGCAGCCCACAGGGGGGATACGAGCAGTACTTC.

The chain joins TRBV2 to TRBJ1-2; 10 positions match TRBD1. There are 17 residues in the CDR3. V was pared by 4 bases and J by 8 bases, with 16 bases of the junction left unmatched. CDR1 and CDR2 from the germline V gene are SNHLY and FYNNEI. The CDR3 loop is CASSAGQGKSVDKGYTF. The CDR3 DNA follows: TGTGCCAGCAGTGCGGGACAGGGGAAGAGTGTCGATAAGGGCTACACCTTC.

This clone was observed once. The chain employs TRBV6-1 and TRBJ1-2, with D unresolved. There are 15 residues in the CDR3. Germline V gives CDR1 MNHNS, CDR2 SASEGT. V lost 3 bases and J lost 5, with 16 bases in between. CDR3 DNA: TGTGCCAGCAGTGATATGGACCTCGGGGTGTATGGCTACACCTTC. This codes for CASSDMDLGVYGYTF.

The table lists this clone with a count of one. The V and J genes are TRBV2 and TRBJ2-3; TRBD2 aligns across 11 bases. Germline-derived CDR1 and CDR2 are SNHLY and FYNNEI. After removal of 7 bases from V and 1 base from J, the junction contained 10 bases not matched to a gene. CDR3 size: 17 residues. For the CDR3, the DNA is TGTGCCAGCACCCCGCTAGCGGGGGGAACGGGCACAGATACGCAGTATTTT. Translation gives CASTPLAGGTGTDTQYF.